This TCR beta chain comes out of a study of beta chain features in type 1 diabetes. General study results and limits: Moderately but significantly shorter TCRB CDR3s were found in Type 1 diabetes patients in all four CD4+ subsets.

The junction had 9 bases not matched to a gene; V was cut back by 8 bases and J by 1 base. The CDR3 spans 14 residues. Germline CDR1 is GTSNPN and CDR2 is SVGIG (reference sequence). A word on this clone: Its antigen is not known.

The whole isolated RNA underwent reverse transcription, so sequencing captured expressed TCRB transcripts. Repertoires were generated with immunoSEQ multiplex PCR, while TCRdb's copy carries only in-frame clones and drops some. The profile shows hundreds of thousands of clones, about 12% of them singletons. This clonotype was obtained from a woman in her late teens or twenties with type 1 diabetes. The chain couples TRBV30 to TRBJ2-3, with 7 bases aligning to TRBD1. Input material: naive CD4+ T cells from blood. The CDR3 DNA sequence: TGTGCCGCGAGTCGAGGGACAGGCACAGATACGCAGTATTTT. Amino acids: CAASRGTGTDTQYF.